Included here is one TCR beta chain sequence, with context. Its antigen is not identified. The data belong to a study of T cell responses to AZD1222 COVID-19 vaccine. Whole-study results and caveats: Clonal diversity may have been underestimated, and the donors were mostly white British, with more females than males. Spike as a whole was targeted by vaccine-associated CD4 TCRs, dominant at 160-218 and 743-854.

The repertoire was sequenced with immunoSEQ multiplex PCR; TCRdb's copy has only in-frame clones and lacks some. In the table there are 140,000 to 150,000 clones, about 93% of which are singletons. CDR3 size: 17 residues. Germline V CDR1 and CDR2: LNHDA, SQIVND (reference sequence). V was shortened by 3 bases and J by 0 bases, with 14 bases between the two germline ends. The J gene is TRBJ1-4, the V gene TRBV19, with D hard to call. This sequence originates from an adult in good health. The sequencing used peripheral blood, collected on day 0 of AZD1222 vaccination. The CDR3 DNA sequence: TGTGCCAGTAGTATGGTCAGGACGGAGGCAACTAATGAAAAACTGTTTTTT. This sequence encodes CASSMVRTEATNEKLFF. The variable domain in full, with the rest retrieved from reference TRBV19 and TRBJ1-4, is DGGITQSPKYLFRKEGQNVTLSCEQNLNHDAMYWYRQDPGQGLRLIYYSQIVNDFQKGDIAEGYSVSREKKESFPLTVTSAQKNPTAFYLCASSMVRTEATNEKLFFGSGTQLSVL.